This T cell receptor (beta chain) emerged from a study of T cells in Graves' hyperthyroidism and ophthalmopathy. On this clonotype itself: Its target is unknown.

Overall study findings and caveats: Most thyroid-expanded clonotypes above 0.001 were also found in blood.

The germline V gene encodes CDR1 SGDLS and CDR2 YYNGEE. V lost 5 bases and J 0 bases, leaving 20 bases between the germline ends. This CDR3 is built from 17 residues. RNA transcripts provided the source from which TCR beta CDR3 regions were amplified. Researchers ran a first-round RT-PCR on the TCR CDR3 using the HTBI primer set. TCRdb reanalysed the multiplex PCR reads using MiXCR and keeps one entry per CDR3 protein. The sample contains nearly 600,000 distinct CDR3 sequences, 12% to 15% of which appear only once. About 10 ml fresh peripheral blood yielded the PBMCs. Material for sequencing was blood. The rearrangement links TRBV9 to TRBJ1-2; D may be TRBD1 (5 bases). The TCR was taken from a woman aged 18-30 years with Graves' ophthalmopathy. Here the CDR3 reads CASSGTGAQTSNYGYTF. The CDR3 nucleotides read TGTGCCAGCAGTGGAACAGGAGCGCAAACCTCTAACTATGGCTACACCTTC.